This T cell receptor beta chain derives from a study of T cell repertoires in cytomegalovirus infection. TCRdb analysed the reads with MiXCR anew, one entry per CDR3 protein. The data contain 200,000 to 300,000 distinct CDR3 sequences, around 6.6% of them singletons. The V gene's germline CDR1 is SQVTM and CDR2 ANQGSEA. Trimming removed 1 base at V and 4 bases at J, with 10 bases between. This CDR3 has 13 residues. The rearrangement uses TRBV29-1 and TRBJ1-1; D is unclear. The origin of this receptor is a human donor in good health (CMV status not recorded). Some clones in this sample may be carry-over from other donors' samples. Sequencing was performed on PBMCs. CDR3 sequence reads: CSVEGRAGTEAFF. In DNA form, the CDR3 reads TGCAGCGTTGAAGGTCGGGCTGGCACTGAAGCTTTCTTT. Full variable domain (rest looked up from reference TRBV29-1 and TRBJ1-1): SAVISQKPSRDICQRGTSLTIQCQVDSQVTMMFWYRQQPGQSLTLIATANQGSEATYESGFVIDKFPISRPNLTFSTLTVSNMSPEDSSIYLCSVEGRAGTEAFFGQGTRLTVV.